Listed below are T cell receptor beta chains from one sample, sequenced in a study of T cell changes during pregnancy in multiple sclerosis. Profiling relied on immunoSEQ multiplex PCR, and the TCRdb table lists in-frame clones only, not all of them. The sample holds more than 80,000 clones, less than 95% seen once. The starting material was peripheral blood, obtained before pregnancy. These receptors all come from a female donor with multiple sclerosis, enrolled in a pregnancy study. The CDR3 runs from the conserved cysteine through the conserved F or W. The D gene is left open where the match is weak. Clone size, where shown, is once, few, many, or a class for clones that have expanded.

abundance,j_gene,d_gene,len,v_gene,CDR3nt,CDR3aa
-,TRBJ1-1,-,12,TRBV29-1,TGCAGCGTACGGACAGAGAACACTGAAGCTTTCTTT,CSVRTENTEAFF
-,TRBJ2-4,TRBD2,19,TRBV5-1,TGCGCCAGCAGCGTCGGACTAGCGGGGGGATCATTAGCCAAAAACATTCAGTACTTC,CASSVGLAGGSLAKNIQYF
-,TRBJ1-1,TRBD1,13,TRBV7-3,TGTGCCAGCAGCTTAACCAATAGGGGGCTAGCTTTCTTT,CASSLTNRGLAFF
-,TRBJ2-7,-,14,TRBV6-5,TGTGCCAGCAGTCTGTCCCCGTTCTCCTACGAGCAGTACTTC,CASSLSPFSYEQYF
-,TRBJ2-3,TRBD1,15,TRBV7-9,TGTGCCAGCAGCTTACTGCGACAGGGGGCAGATACGCAGTATTTT,CASSLLRQGADTQYF
-,TRBJ2-5,TRBD2,16,TRBV7-2,TGTGCCAGCAGCTTATTGGGACTAGCGGTCCAAGAGACCCAGTACTTC,CASSLLGLAVQETQYF
-,TRBJ2-5,TRBD1,15,TRBV6-5,TGTGCCAGCAGTTACGATTGGACAGGGGGCGGGACCCAGTACTTC,CASSYDWTGGGTQYF
-,TRBJ1-5,TRBD1,14,TRBV14,TGTGCCAGCAGCCAAACAGGGGGCGATCAGCCCCAGCATTTT,CASSQTGGDQPQHF
-,TRBJ2-5,TRBD2,16,TRBV7-2,TGTGCCAGCAGCTTGTCGCTAGCGGGGACGGGAGAGACCCAGTACTTC,CASSLSLAGTGETQYF
once,TRBJ2-5,TRBD2,14,TRBV5-4,TGTGCCAGCAGCTCTCCGGGGGGGGTAGAGACCCAGTACTTC,CASSSPGGVETQYF
-,TRBJ1-2,-,15,TRBV7-2,TGTGCCAGCAGCCCCGGGTCTCAAGCTAACTATGGCTACACCTTC,CASSPGSQANYGYTF
-,TRBJ2-2,TRBD2,17,TRBV27,TGTGCCAGCAGTTTCCTGACTAGCGGAGCGAACACCGGGGAGCTGTTTTTT,CASSFLTSGANTGELFF
-,TRBJ2-1,TRBD2,15,TRBV28,TGTGCCACCTTCTCTAGCGGTCGCTCCTACAATGAGCAGTTCTTC,CATFSSGRSYNEQFF
-,TRBJ2-2,-,14,TRBV10-3,TGTGCCACCCGACAGGCCTCGAACACCGGGGAGCTGTTTTTT,CATRQASNTGELFF
-,TRBJ2-7,TRBD1,12,TRBV6-5,TGTGCCAGCAGCTGGGACAGAAAAGGGCAGTACTTC,CASSWDRKGQYF
once,TRBJ2-1,TRBD1,14,TRBV7-9,TGTGCCAGCAGCCAACTCTGGGACAGTTACGAGCAGTTCTTC,CASSQLWDSYEQFF
-,TRBJ2-2,TRBD2,18,TRBV7-6,TGTGCCAGCAGCTTAAGACAACCGGGAGGGACGAACACCGGGGAGCTGTTTTTT,CASSLRQPGGTNTGELFF
-,TRBJ2-7,TRBD2,12,TRBV2,TGTGCCAGCAGTGAATTGGGGGGGGGTGGGTACTTC,CASSELGGGGYF
-,TRBJ1-3,-,14,TRBV9,TGTGCCAGCAGCGTAGCTGACAGGGGAAACACCATATATTTT,CASSVADRGNTIYF
-,TRBJ2-1,TRBD2,16,TRBV7-3,TGTGCCAGCAGCTCAACCCTAGCGGGAGGCCGCAATGAGCAGTTCTTC,CASSSTLAGGRNEQFF
-,TRBJ2-2,TRBD2,18,TRBV7-3,TGTGCCAGCACCCCACTGGGACTAGCGGGAGGGAACACCGGGGAGCTGTTTTTT,CASTPLGLAGGNTGELFF
-,TRBJ1-2,TRBD1,14,TRBV29-1,TGCAGCGCTTCGACAGGGAACGCTGACTATGGCTACACCTTC,CSASTGNADYGYTF
-,TRBJ2-2,TRBD2,15,TRBV7-3,TGTGCCAGCAGCACAACTAGCGGGGGGACCGGGGAGCTGTTTTTT,CASSTTSGGTGELFF
-,TRBJ1-1,-,14,TRBV6-5,TGTGCCAGCAGAGACTGGGGGGTCGGCACTGAAGCTTTCTTT,CASRDWGVGTEAFF
-,TRBJ2-7,-,15,TRBV14,TGTGCCAGCAGCCAAGATTCCGGACACTACTACGAGCAGTACTTC,CASSQDSGHYYEQYF
-,TRBJ1-6,TRBD1,14,TRBV5-6,TGTGCCAGCAGCCTCAGGGGGATTGGTTCACCCCTCCACTTT,CASSLRGIGSPLHF
-,TRBJ2-5,TRBD1,17,TRBV9,TGTGCCAGCAGCTCCCCCCCCGGGACAGGTAGACAAGAGACCCAGTACTTC,CASSSPPGTGRQETQYF
-,TRBJ1-3,TRBD1,16,TRBV18,TGTGCCAGCTCACCACTCAGGACAGGGGCTGGAAACACCATATATTTT,CASSPLRTGAGNTIYF
-,TRBJ1-3,-,13,TRBV30,TGTGCCACGGGGGGCATTCCTGGAAACACCATATATTTT,CATGGIPGNTIYF
once,TRBJ2-5,TRBD2,19,TRBV7-2,TGTGCCAGCAGTCCGATACCGGGACTAGCCGACAGAAACCAAGAGACCCAGTACTTC,CASSPIPGLADRNQETQYF
-,TRBJ2-2,-,16,TRBV27,TGTGCCAGCAGTACTCACCCGGGACTCAACACCGGGGAGCTGTTTTTT,CASSTHPGLNTGELFF
-,TRBJ1-2,-,15,TRBV9,TGTGCCAGCAGCGTAGCTCCGTTAATAATAGAAGGCTACACCTTC,CASSVAPLIIEGYTF
once,TRBJ2-7,-,12,TRBV11-3,TGTGCCAGCAGCTACTCTAGTCGCGAGCAGTACTTC,CASSYSSREQYF
-,TRBJ2-7,TRBD1,14,TRBV9,TGTGCCAGCAGCGCCGGGACAGGGGATTACGAGCAGTACTTC,CASSAGTGDYEQYF
-,TRBJ2-4,-,15,TRBV5-1,TGCGCCAGCAGCTTCGGGGAGCTAGCCAAAAACATTCAGTACTTC,CASSFGELAKNIQYF
-,TRBJ2-3,TRBD2,14,TRBV4-1,TGCGCCAGCATGCGGGGGGGCAACACAGATACGCAGTATTTT,CASMRGGNTDTQYF
-,TRBJ1-1,TRBD1,16,TRBV5-5,TGTGCCAGCAGCCGAGGGACAGTGACCTTGAACACTGAAGCTTTCTTT,CASSRGTVTLNTEAFF
-,TRBJ2-3,TRBD2,17,TRBV9,TGTGCCAGCAGCCCTCTATTCGGGACTAGCAAAACAGATACGCAGTATTTT,CASSPLFGTSKTDTQYF
-,TRBJ2-3,TRBD2,14,TRBV7-2,TGTGCCAGCAGACCCTATGGGGGGGCAGATACGCAGTATTTT,CASRPYGGADTQYF
-,TRBJ1-1,TRBD1,13,TRBV7-2,TGTGCCAGCAGCTCGAGGACAGGGGTTGTTACTTTCTTT,CASSSRTGVVTFF
-,TRBJ1-6,TRBD1,18,TRBV5-1,TGCGCCAGCAGCTCCGGGACAGGGGTGTCGGGTTATAATTCACCCCTCCACTTT,CASSSGTGVSGYNSPLHF
-,TRBJ1-4,TRBD1,16,TRBV9,TGTGCCAGCAGCGCCAGCCTAGGGGGCATTGACGAAAAACTGTTTTTT,CASSASLGGIDEKLFF
-,TRBJ1-5,-,18,TRBV11-1,TGTGCCAGCAGCTTCCCGACAGATCAACGCTATAGCAATCAGCCCCAGCATTTT,CASSFPTDQRYSNQPQHF
-,TRBJ2-1,TRBD1,11,TRBV20-1,TGCAGTGCCAGAGGGGACAGTGAGCAGTTCTTC,CSARGDSEQFF
-,TRBJ2-5,TRBD2,14,TRBV28,TGTGCCAGCAACGGGGGGAGTTTTCGAGAGACCCAGTACTTC,CASNGGSFRETQYF
once,TRBJ2-3,TRBD2,14,TRBV30,TGTGCCTCGGGGGGGAGCCTCAGCACAGATACGCAGTATTTT,CASGGSLSTDTQYF
once,TRBJ2-7,TRBD2,18,TRBV4-1,TGCGCCAGCAGCCAAACACTCGGGACTAGCGGGGGAACCTACGAGCAGTACTTC,CASSQTLGTSGGTYEQYF